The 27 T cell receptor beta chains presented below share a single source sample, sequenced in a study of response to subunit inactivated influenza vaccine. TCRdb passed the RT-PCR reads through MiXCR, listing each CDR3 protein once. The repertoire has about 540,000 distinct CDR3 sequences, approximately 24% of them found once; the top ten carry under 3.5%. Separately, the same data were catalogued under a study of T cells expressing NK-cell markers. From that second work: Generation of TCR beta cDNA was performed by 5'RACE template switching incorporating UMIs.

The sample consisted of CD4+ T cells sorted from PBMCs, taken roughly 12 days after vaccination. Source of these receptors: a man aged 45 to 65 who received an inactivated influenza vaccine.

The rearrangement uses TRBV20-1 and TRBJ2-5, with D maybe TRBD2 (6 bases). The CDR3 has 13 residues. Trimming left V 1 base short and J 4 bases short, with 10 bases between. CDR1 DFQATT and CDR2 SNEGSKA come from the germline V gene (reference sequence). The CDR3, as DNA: TGCAGTGCTAGAGTGGACTACACAGAGACCCAGTACTTC. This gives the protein CSARVDYTETQYF.

The DNA of the CDR3 is TGCAGTGCCCGACGGGAGGGGCGGGGGAACACCGGGGAGCTGTTTTTT. As protein: CSARREGRGNTGELFF. The J gene is TRBJ2-2, the V gene TRBV20-1, with 8 bases that match TRBD2. CDR1 and CDR2 from the germline V gene are DFQATT and SNEGSKA (reference sequence). J gave up 1 base and V 6 bases, and 10 bases lay outside the gene matches. CDR3 length: 16 residues.

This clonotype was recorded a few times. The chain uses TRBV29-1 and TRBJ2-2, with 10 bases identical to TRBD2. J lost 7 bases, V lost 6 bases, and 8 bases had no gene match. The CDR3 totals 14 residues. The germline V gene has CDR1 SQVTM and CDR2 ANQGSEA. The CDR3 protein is CSVKAGGLGGELFF. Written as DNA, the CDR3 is TGCAGCGTAAAAGCGGGGGGGCTTGGCGGGGAGCTGTTTTTT.

The CDR3 loop reads CAISEKAGGSYEQYF. The CDR3 DNA sequence: TGTGCCATCAGTGAAAAAGCGGGTGGGTCCTACGAGCAGTACTTC. The chain couples TRBV10-3 to TRBJ2-7, with D tentatively TRBD2 (6 bases). V was shortened by 3 bases and J by 1 base, with 13 bases between the two germline ends. Per the germline V gene, CDR1 is ENHRY and CDR2 is SYGVKD. The CDR3 extends over 15 amino acids.

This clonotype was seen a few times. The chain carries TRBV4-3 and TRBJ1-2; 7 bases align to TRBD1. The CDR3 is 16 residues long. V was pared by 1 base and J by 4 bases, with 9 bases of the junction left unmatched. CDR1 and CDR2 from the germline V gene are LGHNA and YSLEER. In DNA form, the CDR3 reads TGCGCCAGCAGCCAAGTCGGGGCAGGGGGGAGCTATGGCTACACCTTC. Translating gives CASSQVGAGGSYGYTF.

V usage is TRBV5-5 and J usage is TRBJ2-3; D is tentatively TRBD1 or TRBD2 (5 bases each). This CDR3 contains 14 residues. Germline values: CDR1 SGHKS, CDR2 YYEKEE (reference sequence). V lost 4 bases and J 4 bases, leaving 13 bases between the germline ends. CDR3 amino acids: CASSGTEVADTQYF. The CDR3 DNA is TGTGCCAGCAGCGGGACGGAGGTGGCAGATACGCAGTATTTT.

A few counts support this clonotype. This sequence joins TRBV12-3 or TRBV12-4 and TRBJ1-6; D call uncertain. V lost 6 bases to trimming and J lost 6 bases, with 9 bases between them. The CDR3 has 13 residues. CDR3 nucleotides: TGTGCCAGCAGCCAGCGACTTAATTCACCCCTCCACTTT. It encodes CASSQRLNSPLHF.

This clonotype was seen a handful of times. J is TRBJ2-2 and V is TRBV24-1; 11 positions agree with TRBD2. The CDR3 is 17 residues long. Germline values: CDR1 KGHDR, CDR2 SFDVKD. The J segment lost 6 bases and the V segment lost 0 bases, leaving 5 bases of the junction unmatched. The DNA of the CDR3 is TGTGCCACCAGTGATTTGCGGACTAGCGGGCGGGCCGGGGAGCTGTTTTTT. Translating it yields CATSDLRTSGRAGELFF.

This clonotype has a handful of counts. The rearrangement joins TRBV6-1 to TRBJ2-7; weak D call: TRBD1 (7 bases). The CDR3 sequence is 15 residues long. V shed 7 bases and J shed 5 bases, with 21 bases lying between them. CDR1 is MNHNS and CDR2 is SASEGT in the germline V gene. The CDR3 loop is CASKIEPQGGHEQYF. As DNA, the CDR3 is TGTGCCAGCAAGATAGAACCCCAGGGGGGTCACGAGCAGTACTTC.

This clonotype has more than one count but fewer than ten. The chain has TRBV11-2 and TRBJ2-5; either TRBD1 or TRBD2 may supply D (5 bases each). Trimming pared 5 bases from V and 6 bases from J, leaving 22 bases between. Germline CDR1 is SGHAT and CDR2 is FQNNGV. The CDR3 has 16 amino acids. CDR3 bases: TGTGCCAGCAGCCGGGTGGCTAGTCGGGGCCCCAAGACCCAGTACTTC. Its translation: CASSRVASRGPKTQYF.

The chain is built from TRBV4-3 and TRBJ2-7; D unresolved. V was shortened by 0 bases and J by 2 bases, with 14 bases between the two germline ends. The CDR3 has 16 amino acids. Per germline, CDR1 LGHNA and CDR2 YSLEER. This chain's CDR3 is CASSQDLRTETYEQYF. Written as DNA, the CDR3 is TGCGCCAGCAGCCAAGATCTGAGGACGGAAACCTACGAGCAGTACTTC.

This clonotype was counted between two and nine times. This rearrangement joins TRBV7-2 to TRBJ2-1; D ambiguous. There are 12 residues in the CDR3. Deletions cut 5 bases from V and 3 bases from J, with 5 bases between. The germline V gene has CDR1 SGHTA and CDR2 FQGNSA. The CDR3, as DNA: TGTGCCAGCAGCCAGAACTACAATGAGCAGTTCTTC. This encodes CASSQNYNEQFF.

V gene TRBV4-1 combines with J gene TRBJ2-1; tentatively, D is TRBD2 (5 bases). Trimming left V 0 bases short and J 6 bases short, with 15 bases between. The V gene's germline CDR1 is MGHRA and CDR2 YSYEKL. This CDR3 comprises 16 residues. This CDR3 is CASSQDAAGGGNEQFF. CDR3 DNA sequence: TGCGCCAGCAGCCAAGACGCGGCTGGAGGAGGCAATGAGCAGTTCTTC.

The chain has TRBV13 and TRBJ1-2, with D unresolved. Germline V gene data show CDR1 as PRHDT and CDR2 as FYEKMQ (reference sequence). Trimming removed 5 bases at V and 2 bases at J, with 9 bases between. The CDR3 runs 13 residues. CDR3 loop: CASSEGMNYGYTF. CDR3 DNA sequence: TGTGCCAGCAGCGAAGGGATGAACTATGGCTACACCTTC.

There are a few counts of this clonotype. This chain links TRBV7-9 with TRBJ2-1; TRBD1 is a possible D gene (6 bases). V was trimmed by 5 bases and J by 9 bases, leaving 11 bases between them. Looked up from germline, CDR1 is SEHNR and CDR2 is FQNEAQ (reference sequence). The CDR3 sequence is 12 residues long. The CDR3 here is CASSKTGIEQFF. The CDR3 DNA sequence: TGTGCCAGCAGCAAAACAGGGATTGAGCAGTTCTTC.

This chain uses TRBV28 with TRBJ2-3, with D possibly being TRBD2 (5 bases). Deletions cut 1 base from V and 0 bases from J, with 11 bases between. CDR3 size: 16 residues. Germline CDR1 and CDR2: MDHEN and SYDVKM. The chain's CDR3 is CASSLSSGMSTDTQYF. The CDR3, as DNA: TGTGCCAGCAGTTTATCTTCGGGAATGAGCACAGATACGCAGTATTTT.

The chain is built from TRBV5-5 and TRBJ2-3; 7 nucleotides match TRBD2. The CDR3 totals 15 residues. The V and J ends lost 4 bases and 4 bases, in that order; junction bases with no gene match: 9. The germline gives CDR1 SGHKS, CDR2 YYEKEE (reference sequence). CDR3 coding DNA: TGTGCCAGCAGCCGGGGCCCTGGGAGGGCAGATACGCAGTATTTT. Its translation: CASSRGPGRADTQYF.

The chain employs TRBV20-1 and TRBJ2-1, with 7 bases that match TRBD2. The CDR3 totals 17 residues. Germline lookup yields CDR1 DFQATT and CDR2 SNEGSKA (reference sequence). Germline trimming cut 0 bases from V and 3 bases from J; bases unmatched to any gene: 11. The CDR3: CSARDWLAGVIYNEQFF. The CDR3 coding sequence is TGCAGTGCTAGAGATTGGTTGGCGGGAGTAATCTACAATGAGCAGTTCTTC.

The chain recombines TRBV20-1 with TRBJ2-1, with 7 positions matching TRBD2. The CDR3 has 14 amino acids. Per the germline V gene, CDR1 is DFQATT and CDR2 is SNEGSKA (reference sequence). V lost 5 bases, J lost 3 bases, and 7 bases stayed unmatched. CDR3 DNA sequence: TGCAGTGCTGGCACGTGGGGGGGCTACAATGAGCAGTTCTTC. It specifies CSAGTWGGYNEQFF.

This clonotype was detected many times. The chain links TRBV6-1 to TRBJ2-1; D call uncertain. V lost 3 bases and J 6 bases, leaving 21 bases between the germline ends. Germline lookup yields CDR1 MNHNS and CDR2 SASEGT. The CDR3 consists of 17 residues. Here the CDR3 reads CASSDRWVVSSSNEQFF. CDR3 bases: TGTGCCAGCAGTGATCGGTGGGTTGTGTCGAGCTCCAATGAGCAGTTCTTC.

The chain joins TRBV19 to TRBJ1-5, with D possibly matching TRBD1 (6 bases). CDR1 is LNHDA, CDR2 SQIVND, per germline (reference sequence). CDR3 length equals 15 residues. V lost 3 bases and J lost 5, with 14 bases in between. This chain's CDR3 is CASSITGFSHQPQHF. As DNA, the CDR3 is TGTGCCAGTAGTATCACAGGGTTTTCACATCAGCCCCAGCATTTT.

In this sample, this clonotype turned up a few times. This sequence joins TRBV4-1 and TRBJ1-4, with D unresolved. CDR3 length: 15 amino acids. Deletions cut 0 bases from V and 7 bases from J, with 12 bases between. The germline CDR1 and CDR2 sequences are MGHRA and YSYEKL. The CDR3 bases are TGCGCCAGCAGCCAAGACAACACCCTCCTTGAAAAACTGTTTTTT. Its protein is CASSQDNTLLEKLFF.

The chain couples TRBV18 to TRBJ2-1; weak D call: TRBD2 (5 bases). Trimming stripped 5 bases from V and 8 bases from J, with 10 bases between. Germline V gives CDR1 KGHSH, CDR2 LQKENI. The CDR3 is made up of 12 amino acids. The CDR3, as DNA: TGTGCCAGCTCAAGTTTGGGAGATGAGCAGTTCTTC. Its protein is CASSSLGDEQFF.

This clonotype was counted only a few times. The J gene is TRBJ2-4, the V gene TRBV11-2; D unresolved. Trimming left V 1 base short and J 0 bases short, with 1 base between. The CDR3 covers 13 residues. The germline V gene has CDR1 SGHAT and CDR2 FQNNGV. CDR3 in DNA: TGTGCCAGCAGCTTAGTAGCCAAAAACATTCAGTACTTC. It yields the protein CASSLVAKNIQYF.

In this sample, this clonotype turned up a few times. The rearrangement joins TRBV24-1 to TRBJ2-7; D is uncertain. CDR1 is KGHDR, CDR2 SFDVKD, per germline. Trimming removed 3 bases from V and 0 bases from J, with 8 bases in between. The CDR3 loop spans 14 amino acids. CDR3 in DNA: TGTGCCACCAGTGATCCTACTATCTCCTACGAGCAGTACTTC. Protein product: CATSDPTISYEQYF.

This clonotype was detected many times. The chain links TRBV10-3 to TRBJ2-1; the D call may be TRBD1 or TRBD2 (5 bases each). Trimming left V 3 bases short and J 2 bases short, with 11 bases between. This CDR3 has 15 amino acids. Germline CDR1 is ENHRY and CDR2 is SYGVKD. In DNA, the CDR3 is TGTGCCATCAGTGAAGGGGTGGGGGCCTACAATGAGCAGTTCTTC. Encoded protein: CAISEGVGAYNEQFF.

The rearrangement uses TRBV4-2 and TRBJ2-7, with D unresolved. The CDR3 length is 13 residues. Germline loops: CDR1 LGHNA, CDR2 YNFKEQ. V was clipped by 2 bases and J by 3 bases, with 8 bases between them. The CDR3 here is CASSQRVFYEQYF. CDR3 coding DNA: TGTGCCAGCAGCCAAAGGGTATTCTACGAGCAGTACTTC.